Following are 22 T cell receptor beta chains from one sample sequenced in a study of blood T cell repertoires in COVID-19. This table comes from immunoSEQ multiplex PCR, and its TCRdb copy is limited to in-frame clones, with some not included. The table shows 50,000 or so clones, with 85% to 90% occurring only once. Sequences were obtained from peripheral blood. These receptors came from an older man with acute or convalescent COVID-19.

The V gene is TRBV11-3, the J gene TRBJ2-5; D is uncertain. CDR3 size: 14 residues. CDR1 and CDR2 from the germline V gene are SGHNT and YENEEA. Trimming removed 1 base from V and 1 base from J, with 7 bases in between. In DNA, the CDR3 is TGTGCCAGCAGCTTAGGTCAGGTCCAAGAGACCCAGTACTTC. Protein: CASSLGQVQETQYF.

The chain links TRBV3-1 (or the pseudogene TRBV3-2) to TRBJ2-2; TRBD1 matches 8 bases. Germline assignment: CDR1 LGHDT and CDR2 YNNKEL (reference sequence). This CDR3 spans 16 amino acids. V lost 0 bases to trimming and J lost 1 base; unmatched junction nucleotides: 1. The CDR3 nucleotides read TGTGCCAGCAGCCAAGAAGGGACAGGGAACACCGGGGAGCTGTTTTTT. This translates into CASSQEGTGNTGELFF.

The chain carries TRBV27 and TRBJ2-1; 11 positions match TRBD2. The CDR3 has 16 residues. CDR1 and CDR2 from the germline V gene are MNHEY and SMNVEV (reference sequence). V was pared by 4 bases and J by 8 bases, with 10 bases of the junction left unmatched. The CDR3 here is CASSSLAGGPLDEQFF. The CDR3 nucleotides read TGTGCCAGCAGTTCCTTAGCGGGAGGGCCGCTAGATGAGCAGTTCTTC.

The chain employs TRBV6-1 and TRBJ2-1; TRBD2 matches at 11 bases. The CDR3 has 15 residues. Germline values: CDR1 MNHNS, CDR2 SASEGT. With V trimmed by 0 bases and J by 8 bases, 3 bases remained unmatched. The CDR3: CASSEALAGGYEQFF. CDR3 DNA sequence: TGTGCCAGCAGTGAAGCTCTAGCGGGAGGATATGAGCAGTTCTTC.

The chain joins TRBV7-9 to TRBJ2-1; 8 nucleotides line up with TRBD2. CDR3 length: 14 residues. CDR1 and CDR2 from the germline V gene are SEHNR and FQNEAQ (reference sequence). Trimming cost V 4 bases and J 8 bases; bases outside gene matches: 7. CDR3 nucleotide sequence: TGTGCCAGCAGCTCTCGAGCGGGAGAGCATGAGCAGTTCTTC. Translating it yields CASSSRAGEHEQFF.

This clone was seen only a few times. This chain uses TRBV3-1 (or the pseudogene TRBV3-2) with TRBJ2-7; D is perhaps TRBD2 (7 bases). The V gene's germline CDR1 is LGHDT and CDR2 YNNKEL (reference sequence). The CDR3 spans 15 residues. V lost 2 bases to trimming and J lost 2 bases, with 13 bases between them. The chain's CDR3 is CASSQTGGQTYEQYV. The CDR3, as DNA: TGTGCCAGCAGCCAAACCGGGGGGCAGACCTACGAGCAGTACGTC.

The chain recombines TRBV5-1 with TRBJ2-1; 8 bases fit TRBD1. CDR3 size: 13 residues. J lost 10 bases, V lost 4 bases, and 7 bases had no gene match. Germline CDR1 and CDR2: SGHRS and YFSETQ. CDR3 DNA sequence: TGCGCCAGCAGCCTCACCGGGACAGGAGAGCAGTTCTTC. Amino acid sequence: CASSLTGTGEQFF.

This rearrangement joins TRBV5-4 to TRBJ2-3; TRBD2 matches 9 bases. This CDR3 has 15 amino acids. CDR1 and CDR2 (germline): SGHNT, YYREEE (reference sequence). V trimming: 2 bases; J trimming: 5 bases; junction bases outside the gene matches: 6. CDR3 sequence: CASSFGGLAGDTQYF. For the CDR3, the DNA is TGTGCCAGCAGCTTTGGGGGACTAGCTGGAGATACGCAGTATTTT.

This chain connects TRBV14 to TRBJ2-3, with 7 bases fitting TRBD1. There are 13 residues in the CDR3. V lost 2 bases to trimming and J lost 9 bases; unmatched junction nucleotides: 5. Germline V gene sequence: CDR1 SGHDN, CDR2 FVKESK. The CDR3 region is CASSQRGRDTQYF. The CDR3 nucleotides read TGTGCCAGCAGCCAAAGGGGGCGCGACACGCAGTATTTT.

The chain recombines TRBV4-1 with TRBJ1-5; D uncertain. V was clipped by 4 bases and J by 7 bases, with 11 bases between them. CDR3 size: 13 residues. CDR1 is MGHRA and CDR2 is YSYEKL in the germline V gene. The CDR3 loop reads CASSRRETQPQHF. The CDR3 coding sequence is TGCGCCAGCAGCCGACGGGAGACACAGCCCCAGCATTTT.

J is TRBJ2-1 and V is TRBV4-1, with D possibly being TRBD1 (5 bases). Trimming removed 4 bases from V and 8 bases from J, with 15 bases in between. CDR3 length equals 14 residues. Germline CDR1 reads MGHRA; CDR2 reads YSYEKL. CDR3 DNA: TGCGCCAGCAGCCTTAGACAGCTTTCGGATGAGCAGTTCTTC. Protein sequence: CASSLRQLSDEQFF.

The chain couples TRBV5-1 to TRBJ2-1; no firm D call. Germline CDR1 and CDR2: SGHRS and YFSETQ. Trimming removed 0 bases at V and 4 bases at J, with 5 bases between. The length of the CDR3 is 13 residues. The CDR3 sequence is CASSLDSYNEQFF. The CDR3 DNA reads TGCGCCAGCAGCTTGGACAGTTACAATGAGCAGTTCTTC.

This clone has just one count. This sequence joins TRBV4-3 and TRBJ2-7; the D gene is possibly TRBD2 (5 bases). Germline CDR1 and CDR2: LGHNA and YSLEER. The length of the CDR3 is 15 residues. The germline V and J ends were trimmed by 0 bases and 3 bases, with 12 bases remaining between them. This CDR3 is CASSQENGVSYEQYF. The CDR3 coding sequence is TGCGCCAGCAGCCAAGAGAACGGGGTAAGCTACGAGCAGTACTTC.

This chain links TRBV28 with TRBJ2-4; perhaps TRBD2 as D (5 bases). This CDR3 has 17 residues. Germline lookup yields CDR1 MDHEN and CDR2 SYDVKM. V was cut by 6 bases and J by 0 bases, with 18 bases left in between. CDR3 sequence: CASSSGRFGLAKNIQYF. CDR3 bases: TGTGCCAGCAGCTCTGGTCGATTTGGACTAGCCAAAAACATTCAGTACTTC.

This clone was counted once. The CDR3 bases are TGCGCCAGCAGCCAAGATCGCACAGTAAATGAAAAACTGTTTTTT. It encodes CASSQDRTVNEKLFF. This chain links TRBV4-3 with TRBJ1-4; D is uncertain. Trimming removed 0 bases at V and 5 bases at J, with 10 bases between. The CDR3 runs 15 residues. Germline-derived CDR1 and CDR2 are LGHNA and YSLEER.

The chain couples TRBV6-6 to TRBJ2-5, with TRBD1 matching 8 bases. V dropped 2 bases and J dropped 5; count of bases not matched to a gene: 4. Germline V gene sequence: CDR1 MNHNY, CDR2 SVGAGI (reference sequence). CDR3 length equals 14 residues. The DNA of the CDR3 is TGTGCCAGCAGTTACGCGTACAGGGGGGAGACCCAGTACTTC. Translating gives CASSYAYRGETQYF.

The J gene is TRBJ2-7, the V gene TRBV6-2 or TRBV6-3, with D perhaps TRBD2 (5 bases). This CDR3 has 15 amino acids. Trimming pared 5 bases from V and 4 bases from J, leaving 18 bases between. Germline CDR1 MNHEY, CDR2 SVGEGT. CDR3 in amino acids: CASSQTGLKPYEQYF. The CDR3 nucleotides read TGTGCCAGCAGTCAAACCGGACTGAAGCCTTACGAGCAGTACTTC.

The rearrangement links TRBV4-3 to TRBJ1-2; D may be TRBD1 (6 bases). The V gene lost 2 bases and the J gene lost 5 bases, with 18 bases spanning the gap. Per germline, CDR1 LGHNA and CDR2 YSLEER. The CDR3 totals 16 residues. Here the CDR3 DNA reads TGCGCCAGCAGCCAAAAGGACAGAATGTTTTTTTATGGCTACACCTTC. Translation: CASSQKDRMFFYGYTF.

CDR3 region: CASSATGGGLQETQYF. The CDR3, as DNA: TGTGCCAGCAGTGCGACAGGGGGGGGGTTACAAGAGACCCAGTACTTC. This sequence joins TRBV6-1 and TRBJ2-5; 9 bases match TRBD1. This CDR3 is 16 amino acids long. From germline, CDR1 is MNHNS and CDR2 SASEGT. V lost 4 bases to trimming and J lost 2 bases; unmatched junction nucleotides: 8.

The CDR3 reads CASSSSGRAEGEQYF. The CDR3 nucleotides read TGTGCCAGCAGCTCTAGCGGGAGGGCCGAAGGCGAGCAGTACTTC. The chain recombines TRBV13 with TRBJ2-7; 12 positions match TRBD2. J gave up 6 bases and V 4 bases, and 7 bases lay outside the gene matches. The CDR3 length is 15 residues. CDR1 and CDR2 (germline): PRHDT, FYEKMQ (reference sequence).

The rearrangement links TRBV28 to TRBJ1-4; 7 bases map to TRBD1. Germline CDR1 MDHEN, CDR2 SYDVKM. The CDR3 extends over 16 amino acids. Trimming cost V 5 bases and J 8 bases; bases outside gene matches: 14. The CDR3 here is CASSPLGQQGPEKLFF. Here the CDR3 DNA reads TGTGCCAGCAGTCCCTTGGGACAACAGGGGCCCGAAAAACTGTTTTTT. The complete variable domain, with remaining parts taken from reference TRBV28 and TRBJ1-4, reads DVKVTQSSRYLVKRTGEKVFLECVQDMDHENMFWYRQDPGLGLRLIYFSYDVKMKEKGDIPEGYSVSREKKERFSLILESASTNQTSMYLCASSPLGQQGPEKLFFGSGTQLSVL.

CDR3 nucleotide sequence: TGTGCCAGCAGCGTGACAGAACCCGATGAGCAGTTCTTC. Residues: CASSVTEPDEQFF. This chain uses TRBV11-1 with TRBJ2-1; D is possibly TRBD1 (5 bases). Trimming pared 5 bases from V and 8 bases from J, leaving 13 bases between. Germline V gene lookup returns CDR1 SGHAT and CDR2 FQDESV (reference sequence). This CDR3 is 13 amino acids long.